Listed here are 10 T cell receptor beta chains from one sample, sequenced in a study of blood T cell repertoires in COVID-19. Measured with immunoSEQ multiplex PCR; TCRdb has only the in-frame clones, and not every one. The sample holds 13,000 to 15,000 clones, around nine tenths seen once. Sequencing was done on a sample of peripheral blood. The receptors were gathered from a human donor in a cohort sampled during active COVID-19.

V and J are TRBV13 and TRBJ2-2; 10 nucleotides line up with TRBD1. After removal of 3 bases from V and 4 bases from J, the junction contained 8 bases not matched to a gene. The CDR3 has 17 amino acids. Germline assignment: CDR1 PRHDT and CDR2 FYEKMQ (reference sequence). The CDR3 sequence: CASSLTGGSSTTGELFF. The CDR3 DNA reads TGTGCCAGCAGCTTGACAGGGGGCTCGTCGACCACCGGGGAGCTGTTTTTT.

This clone came up once. This chain joins TRBV28 and TRBJ2-6; no firm D call. This CDR3 is built from 13 residues. Trimming stripped 7 bases from V and 1 base from J, with 5 bases between. In germline, CDR1 is MDHEN, CDR2 SYDVKM. In DNA, the CDR3 is TGTGCCAGCACCTTATCTGGGGCCAACGTCCTGACTTTC. It codes for CASTLSGANVLTF.

This clone came up once. The chain recombines TRBV27 with TRBJ2-7; tentatively, D is TRBD2 (6 bases). The germline gives CDR1 MNHEY, CDR2 SMNVEV (reference sequence). The CDR3 is 13 residues long. Trimming shortened V by 10 bases and J by 0 bases, and 13 bases separated the two germline ends. CDR3 sequence: CATTWGDSYEQYF. The CDR3 bases are TGTGCCACCACATGGGGGGACTCCTACGAGCAGTACTTC.

This chain connects TRBV24-1 to TRBJ2-2; tentatively, D is TRBD2 (6 bases). The V end was cut by 0 bases, the J end by 8 bases, with 18 bases between. The germline gives CDR1 KGHDR, CDR2 SFDVKD. This CDR3 is 17 amino acids long. CDR3 nucleotides: TGTGCCACCAGTGATTTGCATGGGGGACTGCAATCTGGGGAGCTGTTTTTT. It is translated as CATSDLHGGLQSGELFF.

The chain employs TRBV4-2 and TRBJ2-1; 10 bases align to TRBD2. Germline V lookup: CDR1 LGHNA, CDR2 YNFKEQ. The V gene end was trimmed by 2 bases and the J gene end by 8 bases; junction bases not matched to a gene: 12. This CDR3 spans 17 amino acids. The CDR3 bases are TGTGCCAGCAGCCAAACACCCCCTAGCGGGAGATCACATGAGCAGTTCTTC. The encoded protein is CASSQTPPSGRSHEQFF.

The J gene is TRBJ1-1, the V gene TRBV5-5; TRBD1 agrees at 8 bases. This CDR3 is 17 amino acids long. V was clipped by 0 bases and J by 0 bases; unmatched bases: 7. Germline V gene sequence: CDR1 SGHKS, CDR2 YYEKEE (reference sequence). The CDR3 region is CASSLAGGSYLNTEAFF. CDR3 bases: TGTGCCAGCAGCTTGGCAGGGGGCTCTTACCTGAACACTGAAGCTTTCTTT.

The V and J genes are TRBV24-1 and TRBJ2-1, with 13 bases that match TRBD2. CDR3 size: 18 residues. After removal of 3 bases from V and 8 bases from J, the junction contained 12 bases not matched to a gene. Germline V lookup: CDR1 KGHDR, CDR2 SFDVKD. CDR3 in DNA: TGTGCCACCAGTGATCCAGCCGGGACTAGCGGGACCCCATATGAGCAGTTCTTC. Its protein is CATSDPAGTSGTPYEQFF.

The V call is TRBV5-1, the J call TRBJ2-1, with D hard to call. Germline V gives CDR1 SGHRS, CDR2 YFSETQ. V shed 0 bases and J shed 5 bases, with 9 bases lying between them. This CDR3 region has 14 residues. Here the CDR3 reads CASSLDALNNEQFF. The CDR3 region has the DNA TGCGCCAGCAGCTTGGATGCACTTAACAATGAGCAGTTCTTC.

As for this clone: Compared with germline, one end of the junction differs, possibly owing to a read error. This rearrangement joins TRBV4-3 to TRBJ1-2; maybe TRBD1 (6 bases). Germline CDR1 and CDR2: LGHNA and YSLEER. The CDR3 spans 16 residues. CDR3 nucleotide sequence: TGCGCCAGCAACCAAGATTTGGTCCAGGGGCCTTGGGGCTACACCTTC. It codes for CASNQDLVQGPWGYTF.

This clone was observed once. The rearrangement links TRBV10-1 to TRBJ2-1; tentatively, D is TRBD2 (5 bases). CDR1 is WNHNN, CDR2 SYGVQD, per germline (reference sequence). The CDR3 covers 14 residues. Deletions cut 9 bases from V and 4 bases from J, with 16 bases between. The CDR3 is CARGDGKIYNEQFF. CDR3 nucleotides: TGCGCCAGGGGTGACGGGAAAATTTACAATGAGCAGTTCTTC.